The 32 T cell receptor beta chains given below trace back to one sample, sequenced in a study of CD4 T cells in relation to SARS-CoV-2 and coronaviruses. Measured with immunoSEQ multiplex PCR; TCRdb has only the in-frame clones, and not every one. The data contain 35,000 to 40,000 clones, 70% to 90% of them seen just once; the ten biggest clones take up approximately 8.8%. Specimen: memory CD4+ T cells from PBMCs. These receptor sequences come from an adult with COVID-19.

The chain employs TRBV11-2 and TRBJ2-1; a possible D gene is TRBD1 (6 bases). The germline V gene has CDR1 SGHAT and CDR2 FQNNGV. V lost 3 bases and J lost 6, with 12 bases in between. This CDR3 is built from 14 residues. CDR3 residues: CASSLMGAINEQFF. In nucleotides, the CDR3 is TGTGCCAGCAGCTTGATGGGGGCCATCAATGAGCAGTTCTTC.

CDR3 sequence reads: CASSEQTSGNTIYF. The CDR3 DNA is TGTGCCAGCAGTGAACAGACGTCTGGAAACACCATATATTTT. This chain connects TRBV6-1 to TRBJ1-3; the D is unclear. Trimming removed 2 bases at V and 1 base at J, with 6 bases between. Germline lookup yields CDR1 MNHNS and CDR2 SASEGT. The CDR3 is 14 amino acids.

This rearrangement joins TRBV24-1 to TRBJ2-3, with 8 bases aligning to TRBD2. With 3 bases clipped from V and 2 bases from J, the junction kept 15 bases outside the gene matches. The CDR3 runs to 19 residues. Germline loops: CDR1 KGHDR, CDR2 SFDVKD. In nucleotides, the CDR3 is TGTGCCACCAGTGATGTAGCGGGGATCAGCGAAATGCCCACAGATACGCAGTATTTT. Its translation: CATSDVAGISEMPTDTQYF.

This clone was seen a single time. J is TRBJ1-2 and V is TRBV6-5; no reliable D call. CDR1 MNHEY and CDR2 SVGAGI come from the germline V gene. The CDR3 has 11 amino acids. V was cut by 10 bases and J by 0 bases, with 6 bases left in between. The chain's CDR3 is CAIRANYGYTF. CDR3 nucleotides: TGTGCCATCCGGGCTAACTATGGCTACACCTTC.

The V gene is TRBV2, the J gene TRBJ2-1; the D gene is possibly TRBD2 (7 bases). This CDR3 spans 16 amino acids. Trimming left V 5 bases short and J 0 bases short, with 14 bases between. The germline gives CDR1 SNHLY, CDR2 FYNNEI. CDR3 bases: TGTGCCAGCAGTCCAGAGGGGGGGGGCTCCTACAATGAGCAGTTCTTC. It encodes CASSPEGGGSYNEQFF.

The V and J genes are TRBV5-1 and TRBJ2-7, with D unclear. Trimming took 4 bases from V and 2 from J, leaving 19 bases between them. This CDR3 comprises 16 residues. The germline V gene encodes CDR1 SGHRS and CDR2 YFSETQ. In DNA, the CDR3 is TGCGCCAGCAGCCCGGACGGCAGCCAGTCCCCCTACGAGCAGTACTTC. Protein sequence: CASSPDGSQSPYEQYF.

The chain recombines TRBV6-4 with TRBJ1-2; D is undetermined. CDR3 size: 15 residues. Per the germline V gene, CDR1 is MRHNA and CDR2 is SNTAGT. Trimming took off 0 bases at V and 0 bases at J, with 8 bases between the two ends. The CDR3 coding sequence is TGTGCCAGCAGTGACTCTCTCGGAGCTAACTATGGCTACACCTTC. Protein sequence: CASSDSLGANYGYTF.

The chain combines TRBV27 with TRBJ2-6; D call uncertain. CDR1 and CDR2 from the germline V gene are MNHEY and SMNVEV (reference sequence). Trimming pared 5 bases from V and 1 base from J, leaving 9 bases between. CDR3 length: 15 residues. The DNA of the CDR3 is TGTGCCAGCAGTCCCTGGGGTTCTGGGGCCAACGTCCTGACTTTC. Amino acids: CASSPWGSGANVLTF.

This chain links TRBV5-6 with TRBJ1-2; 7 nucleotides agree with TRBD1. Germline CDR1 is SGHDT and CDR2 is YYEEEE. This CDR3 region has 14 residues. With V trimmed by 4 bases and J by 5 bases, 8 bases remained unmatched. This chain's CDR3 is CASSGRDSTYGYTF. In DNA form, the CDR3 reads TGTGCCAGCAGCGGCCGGGACAGCACGTATGGCTACACCTTC.

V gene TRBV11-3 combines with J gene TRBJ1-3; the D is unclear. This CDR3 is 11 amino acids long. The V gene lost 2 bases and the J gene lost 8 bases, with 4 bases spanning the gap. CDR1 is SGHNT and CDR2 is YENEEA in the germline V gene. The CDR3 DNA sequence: TGTGCCAGCAGCTTAACGTACACCATATATTTT. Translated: CASSLTYTIYF.

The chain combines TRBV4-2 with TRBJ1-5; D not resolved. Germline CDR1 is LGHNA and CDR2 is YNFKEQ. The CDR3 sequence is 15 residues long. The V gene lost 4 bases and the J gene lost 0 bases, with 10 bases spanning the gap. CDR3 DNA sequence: TGTGCCAGCAGCCCTCACAAGGATAGCAATCAGCCCCAGCATTTT. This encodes CASSPHKDSNQPQHF.

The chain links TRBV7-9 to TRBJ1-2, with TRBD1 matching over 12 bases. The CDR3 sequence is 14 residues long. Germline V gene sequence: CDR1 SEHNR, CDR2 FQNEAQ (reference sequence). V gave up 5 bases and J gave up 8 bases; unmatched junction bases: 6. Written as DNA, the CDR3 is TGTGCCAGCAGCCAGGGACAGGGGGCGCGCGGCTACACCTTC. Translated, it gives CASSQGQGARGYTF.

The CDR3 loop reads CATSRGGQGYNEQFF. The CDR3 DNA is TGTGCCACCAGCAGAGGGGGACAGGGGTACAATGAGCAGTTCTTC. The chain joins TRBV15 to TRBJ2-1; 10 bases match TRBD1. Trimming took 1 base from V and 4 from J; bases not matched to a gene: 1. Per germline, CDR1 LNHNV and CDR2 YYDKDF (reference sequence). This CDR3 region has 15 residues.

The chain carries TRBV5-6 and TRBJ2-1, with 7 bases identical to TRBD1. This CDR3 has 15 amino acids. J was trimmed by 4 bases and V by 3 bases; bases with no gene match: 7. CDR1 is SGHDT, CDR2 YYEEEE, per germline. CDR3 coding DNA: TGTGCCAGCAGCTCGACCGGGACAGTATACAATGAGCAGTTCTTC. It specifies CASSSTGTVYNEQFF.

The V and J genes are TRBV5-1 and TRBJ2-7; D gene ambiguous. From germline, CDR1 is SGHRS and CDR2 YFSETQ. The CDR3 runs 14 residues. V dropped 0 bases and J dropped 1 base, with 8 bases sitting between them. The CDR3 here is CASSLVPSSYEQYF. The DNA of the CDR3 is TGCGCCAGCAGCTTGGTGCCCAGTTCCTACGAGCAGTACTTC.

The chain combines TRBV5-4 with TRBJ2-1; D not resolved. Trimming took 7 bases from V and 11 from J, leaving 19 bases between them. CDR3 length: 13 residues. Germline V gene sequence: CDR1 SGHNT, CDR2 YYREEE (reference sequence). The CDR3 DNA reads TGTGCCAGCCTCAGTCCCACTCAAAAAAAGCAGTTCTTC. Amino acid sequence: CASLSPTQKKQFF.

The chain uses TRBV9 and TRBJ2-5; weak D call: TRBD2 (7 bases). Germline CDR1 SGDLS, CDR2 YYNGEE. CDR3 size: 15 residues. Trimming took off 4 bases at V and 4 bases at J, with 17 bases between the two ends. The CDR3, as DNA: TGTGCCAGCAGCCCACCTAGGGGGGGAGGAGAGACCCAGTACTTC. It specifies CASSPPRGGGETQYF.

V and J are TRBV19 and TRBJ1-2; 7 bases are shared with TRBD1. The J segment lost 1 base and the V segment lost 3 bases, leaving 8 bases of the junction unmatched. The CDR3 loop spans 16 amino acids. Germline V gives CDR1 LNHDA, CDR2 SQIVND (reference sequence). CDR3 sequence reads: CASSIGRGDSNYGYTF. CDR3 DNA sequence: TGTGCCAGTAGTATCGGCAGGGGGGATAGTAACTATGGCTACACCTTC. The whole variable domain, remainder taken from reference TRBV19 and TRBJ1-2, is DGGITQSPKYLFRKEGQNVTLSCEQNLNHDAMYWYRQDPGQGLRLIYYSQIVNDFQKGDIAEGYSVSREKKESFPLTVTSAQKNPTAFYLCASSIGRGDSNYGYTFGSGTRLTVV.

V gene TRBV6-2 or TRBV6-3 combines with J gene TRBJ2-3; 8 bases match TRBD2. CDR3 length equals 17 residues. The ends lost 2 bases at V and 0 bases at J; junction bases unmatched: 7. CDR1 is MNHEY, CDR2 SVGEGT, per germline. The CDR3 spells CASSYEPGGRSTDTQYF. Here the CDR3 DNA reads TGTGCCAGCAGTTACGAACCGGGGGGGAGGAGCACAGATACGCAGTATTTT.

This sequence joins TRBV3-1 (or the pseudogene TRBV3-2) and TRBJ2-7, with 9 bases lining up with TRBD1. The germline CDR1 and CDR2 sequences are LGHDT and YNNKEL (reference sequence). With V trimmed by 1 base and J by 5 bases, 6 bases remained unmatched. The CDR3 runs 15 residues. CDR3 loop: CASSQAGTGHHEQYF. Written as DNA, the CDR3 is TGTGCCAGCAGCCAAGCAGGGACAGGGCACCACGAGCAGTACTTC.

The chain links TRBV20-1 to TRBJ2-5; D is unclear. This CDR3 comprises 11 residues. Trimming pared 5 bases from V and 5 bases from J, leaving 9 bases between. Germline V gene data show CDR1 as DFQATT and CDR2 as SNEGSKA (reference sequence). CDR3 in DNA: TGCAGTGCTGAGGATGGGGAGACCCAGTACTTC. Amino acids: CSAEDGETQYF.

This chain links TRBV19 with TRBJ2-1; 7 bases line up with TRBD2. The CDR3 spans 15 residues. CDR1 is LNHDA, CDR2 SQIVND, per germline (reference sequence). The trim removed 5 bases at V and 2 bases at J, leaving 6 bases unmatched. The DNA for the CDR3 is TGTGCCAGTAGTGTAGGAGCGGGAACCTACAATGAGCAGTTCTTC. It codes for CASSVGAGTYNEQFF.

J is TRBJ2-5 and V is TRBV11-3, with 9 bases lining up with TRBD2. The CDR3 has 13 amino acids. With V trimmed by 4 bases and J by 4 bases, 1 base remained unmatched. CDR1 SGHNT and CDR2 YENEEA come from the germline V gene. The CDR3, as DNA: TGTGCCAGCAGCTCAGCGGGGGGAGAGACCCAGTACTTC. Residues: CASSSAGGETQYF.

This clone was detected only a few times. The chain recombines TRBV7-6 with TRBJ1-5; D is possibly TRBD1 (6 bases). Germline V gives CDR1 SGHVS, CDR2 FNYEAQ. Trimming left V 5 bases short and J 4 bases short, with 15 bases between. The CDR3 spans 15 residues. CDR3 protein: CASSQYTGRNQPQHF. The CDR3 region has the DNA TGTGCCAGCAGCCAATATACAGGGAGAAATCAGCCCCAGCATTTT.

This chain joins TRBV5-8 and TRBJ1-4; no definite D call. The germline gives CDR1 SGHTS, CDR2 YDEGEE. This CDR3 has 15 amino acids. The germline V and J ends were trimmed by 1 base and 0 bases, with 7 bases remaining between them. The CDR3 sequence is CASSLLGTTNEKLFF. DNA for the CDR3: TGTGCCAGCAGCTTGCTGGGTACAACTAATGAAAAACTGTTTTTT.

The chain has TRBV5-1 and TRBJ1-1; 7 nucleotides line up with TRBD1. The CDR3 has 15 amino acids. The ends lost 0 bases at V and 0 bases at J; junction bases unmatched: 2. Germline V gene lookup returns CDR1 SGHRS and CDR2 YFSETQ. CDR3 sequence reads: CASSLGTGVNTEAFF. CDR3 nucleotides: TGCGCCAGCAGCTTGGGTACAGGGGTGAACACTGAAGCTTTCTTT.

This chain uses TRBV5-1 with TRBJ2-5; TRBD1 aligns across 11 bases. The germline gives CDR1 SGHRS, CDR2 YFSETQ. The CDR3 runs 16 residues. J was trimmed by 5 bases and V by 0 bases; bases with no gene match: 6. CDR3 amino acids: CASSLVGTGGMETQYF. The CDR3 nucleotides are TGCGCCAGCAGCTTGGTTGGGACAGGGGGTATGGAGACCCAGTACTTC.

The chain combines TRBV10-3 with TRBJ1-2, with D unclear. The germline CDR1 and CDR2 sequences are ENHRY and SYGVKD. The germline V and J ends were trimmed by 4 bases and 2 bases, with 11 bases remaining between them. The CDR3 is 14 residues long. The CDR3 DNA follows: TGTGCCATCAGTGCCGATGGAGCAAACTATGGCTACACCTTC. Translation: CAISADGANYGYTF.

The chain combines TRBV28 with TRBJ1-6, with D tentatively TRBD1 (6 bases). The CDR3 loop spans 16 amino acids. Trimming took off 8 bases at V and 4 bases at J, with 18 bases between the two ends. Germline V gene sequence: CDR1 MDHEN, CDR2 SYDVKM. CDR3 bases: TGTGCCAGCCGAGGGGGGGGAACCTTATATAATTCACCCCTCCACTTT. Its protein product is CASRGGGTLYNSPLHF.

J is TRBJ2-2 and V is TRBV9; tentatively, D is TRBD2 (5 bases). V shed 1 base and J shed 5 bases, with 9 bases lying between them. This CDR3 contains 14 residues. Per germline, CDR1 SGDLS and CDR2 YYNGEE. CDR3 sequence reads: CASSVKLDTGELFF. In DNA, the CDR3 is TGTGCCAGCAGCGTAAAACTAGATACCGGGGAGCTGTTTTTT.

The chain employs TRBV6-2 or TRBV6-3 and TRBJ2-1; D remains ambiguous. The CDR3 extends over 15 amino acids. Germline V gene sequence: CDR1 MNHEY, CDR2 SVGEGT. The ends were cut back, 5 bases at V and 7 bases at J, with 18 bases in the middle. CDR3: CASSDQINSKNEQFF. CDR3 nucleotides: TGTGCCAGCAGTGACCAGATAAATAGCAAAAATGAGCAGTTCTTC.

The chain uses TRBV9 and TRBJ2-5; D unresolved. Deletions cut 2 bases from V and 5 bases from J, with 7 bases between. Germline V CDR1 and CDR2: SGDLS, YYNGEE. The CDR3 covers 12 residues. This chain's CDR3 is CASSVTSETQYF. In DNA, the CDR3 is TGTGCCAGCAGCGTCACCTCGGAGACCCAGTACTTC.